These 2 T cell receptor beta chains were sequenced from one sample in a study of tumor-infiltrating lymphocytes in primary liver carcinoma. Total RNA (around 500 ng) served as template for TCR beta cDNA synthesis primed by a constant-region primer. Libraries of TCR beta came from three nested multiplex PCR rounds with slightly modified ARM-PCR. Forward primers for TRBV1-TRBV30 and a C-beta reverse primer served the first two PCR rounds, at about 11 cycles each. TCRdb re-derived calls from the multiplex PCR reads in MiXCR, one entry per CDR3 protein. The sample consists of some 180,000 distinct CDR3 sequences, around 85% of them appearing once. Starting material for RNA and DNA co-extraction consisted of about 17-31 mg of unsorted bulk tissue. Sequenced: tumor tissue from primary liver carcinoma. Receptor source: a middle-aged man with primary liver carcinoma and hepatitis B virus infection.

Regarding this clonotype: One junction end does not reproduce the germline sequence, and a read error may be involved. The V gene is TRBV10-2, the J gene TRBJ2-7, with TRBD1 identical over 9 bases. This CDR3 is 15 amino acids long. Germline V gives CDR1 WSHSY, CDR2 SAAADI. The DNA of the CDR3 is TGCACCAGCAGTGACCCGGGACAGGGCTTATACGAACAGTACTTC. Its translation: CTSSDPGQGLYEQYF.

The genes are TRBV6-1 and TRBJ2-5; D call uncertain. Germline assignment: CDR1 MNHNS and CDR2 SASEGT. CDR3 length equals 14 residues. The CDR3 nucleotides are TGTGTGACCGCGGACCGGAGAGCACAAGAGACCCAGTACTTC. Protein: CVTADRRAQETQYF.